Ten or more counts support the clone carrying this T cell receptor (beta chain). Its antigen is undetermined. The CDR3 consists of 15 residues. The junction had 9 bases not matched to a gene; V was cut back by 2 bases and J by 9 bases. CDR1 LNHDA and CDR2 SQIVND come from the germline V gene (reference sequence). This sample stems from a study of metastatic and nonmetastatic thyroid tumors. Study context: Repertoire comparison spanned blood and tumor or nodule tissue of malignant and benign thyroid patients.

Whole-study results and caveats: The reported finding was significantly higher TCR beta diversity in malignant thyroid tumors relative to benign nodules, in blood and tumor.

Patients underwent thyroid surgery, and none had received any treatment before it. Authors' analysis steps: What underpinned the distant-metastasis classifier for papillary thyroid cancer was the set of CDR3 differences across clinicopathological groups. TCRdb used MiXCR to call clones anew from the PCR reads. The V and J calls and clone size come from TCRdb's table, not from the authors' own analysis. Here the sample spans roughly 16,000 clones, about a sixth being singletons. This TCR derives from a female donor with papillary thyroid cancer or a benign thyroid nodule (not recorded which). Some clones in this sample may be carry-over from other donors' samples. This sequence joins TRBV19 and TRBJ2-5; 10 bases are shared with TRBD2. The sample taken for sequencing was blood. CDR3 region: CASSISGLAGEAQYF. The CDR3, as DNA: TGTGCCAGTAGTATAAGTGGGCTAGCGGGGGAAGCCCAGTACTTC.